This TCR beta chain was captured by sequencing in a study of beta chain features in type 1 diabetes. Researchers reported sorting CD4+ naive, central memory, regulatory and stem cell-like memory cells via CD45RO/CCR7/CD25/CD127/CD95/CD27. A remark on this clone: As yet, its antigen is unknown.

Reverse transcribing all isolated RNA meant expressed TCRB transcripts were sequenced. About 3.57 million reads were obtained on average from naive, central memory and regulatory T cell samples. Assay: immunoSEQ multiplex PCR; the TCRdb copy retains only in-frame clones and omits some. Of 600,000 to 750,000 clones listed, roughly 12% are singletons. The study, taken as a whole, reports: Moderately but significantly shorter TCRB CDR3s were found in Type 1 diabetes patients in all four CD4+ subsets. The study found fewer insertions and more deletions at VDJ junctions in type 1 diabetes patients.

Germline CDR1 SGDLS, CDR2 YYNGEE. The CDR3 sequence is 16 residues long. With 0 bases removed from V and 9 bases from J, the gap between germline ends came to 22 bases. This chain links TRBV9 with TRBJ2-7; the D gene could be TRBD1 or TRBD2 (5 bases each). Sequencing was performed on naive CD4+ T cells from blood. The origin of this receptor is a man aged 30 to 39 with type 1 diabetes. The CDR3 spells CASSVGTGHNEGWQYF. The CDR3 DNA follows: TGTGCCAGCAGCGTAGGGACGGGGCATAATGAAGGCTGGCAGTACTTC.